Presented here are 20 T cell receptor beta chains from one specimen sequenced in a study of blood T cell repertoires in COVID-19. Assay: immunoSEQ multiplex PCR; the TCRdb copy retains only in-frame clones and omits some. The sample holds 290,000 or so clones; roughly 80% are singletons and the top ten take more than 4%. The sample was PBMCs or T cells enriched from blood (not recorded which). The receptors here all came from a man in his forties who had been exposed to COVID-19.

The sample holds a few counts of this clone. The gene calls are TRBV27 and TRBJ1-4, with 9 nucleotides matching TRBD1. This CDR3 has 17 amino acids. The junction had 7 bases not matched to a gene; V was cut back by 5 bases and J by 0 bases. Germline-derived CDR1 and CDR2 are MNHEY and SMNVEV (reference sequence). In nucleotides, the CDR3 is TGTGCCAGCAGTGACTACAGGGGGCCCACAACTAATGAAAAACTGTTTTTT. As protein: CASSDYRGPTTNEKLFF.

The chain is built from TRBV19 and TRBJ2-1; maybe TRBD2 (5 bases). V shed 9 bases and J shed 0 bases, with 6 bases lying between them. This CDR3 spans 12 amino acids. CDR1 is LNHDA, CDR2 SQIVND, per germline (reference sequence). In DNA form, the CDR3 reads TGTGCCAGCCGGGGCTCCTACAATGAGCAGTTCTTC. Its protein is CASRGSYNEQFF.

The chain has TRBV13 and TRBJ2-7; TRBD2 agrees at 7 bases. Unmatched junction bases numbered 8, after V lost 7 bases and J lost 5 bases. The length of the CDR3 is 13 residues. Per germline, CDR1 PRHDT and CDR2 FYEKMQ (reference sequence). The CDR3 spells CASTPAGADEQYF. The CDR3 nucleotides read TGTGCCAGCACTCCGGCGGGAGCCGACGAGCAGTACTTC.

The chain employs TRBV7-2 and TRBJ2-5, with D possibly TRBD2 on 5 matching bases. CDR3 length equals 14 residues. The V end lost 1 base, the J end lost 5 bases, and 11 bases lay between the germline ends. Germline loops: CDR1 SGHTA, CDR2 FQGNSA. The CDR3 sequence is CASSLVSGKETQYF. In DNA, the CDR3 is TGTGCCAGCAGCTTAGTTTCGGGGAAGGAGACCCAGTACTTC.

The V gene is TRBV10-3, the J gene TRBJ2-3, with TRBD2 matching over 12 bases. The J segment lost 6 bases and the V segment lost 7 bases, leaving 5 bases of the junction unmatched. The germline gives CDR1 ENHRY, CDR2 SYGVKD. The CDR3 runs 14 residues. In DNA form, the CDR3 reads TGTGCCATCAACAGACTAGCGGGAGTGGATACGCAGTATTTT. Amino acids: CAINRLAGVDTQYF.

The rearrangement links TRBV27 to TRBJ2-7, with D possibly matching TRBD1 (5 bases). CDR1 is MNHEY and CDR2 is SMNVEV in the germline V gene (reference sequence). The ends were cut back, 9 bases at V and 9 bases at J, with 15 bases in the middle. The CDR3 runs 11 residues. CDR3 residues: CASWGYGGQYF. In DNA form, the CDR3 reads TGTGCCAGTTGGGGCTACGGCGGGCAGTACTTC.

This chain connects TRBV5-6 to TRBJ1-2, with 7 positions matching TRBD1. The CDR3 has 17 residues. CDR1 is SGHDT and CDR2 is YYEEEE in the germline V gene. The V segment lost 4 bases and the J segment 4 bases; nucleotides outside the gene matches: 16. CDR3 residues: CASSEKRNRGFFYGYTF. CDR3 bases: TGTGCCAGCAGCGAAAAACGGAACAGGGGTTTTTTCTATGGCTACACCTTC.

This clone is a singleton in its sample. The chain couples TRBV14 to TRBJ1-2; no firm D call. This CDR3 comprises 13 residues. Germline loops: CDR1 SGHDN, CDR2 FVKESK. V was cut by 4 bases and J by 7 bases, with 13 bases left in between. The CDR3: CASSPSSGRGYTF. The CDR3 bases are TGTGCCAGCAGCCCCTCGTCCGGTCGTGGCTACACCTTC.

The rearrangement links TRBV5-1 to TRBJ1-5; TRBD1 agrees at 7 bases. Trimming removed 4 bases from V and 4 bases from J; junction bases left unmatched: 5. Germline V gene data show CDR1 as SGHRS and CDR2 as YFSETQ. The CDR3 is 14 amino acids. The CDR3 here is CASSPGQPNQPQHF. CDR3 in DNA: TGCGCCAGCAGCCCGGGACAGCCGAATCAGCCCCAGCATTTT. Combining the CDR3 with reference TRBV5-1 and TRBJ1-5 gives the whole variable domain KAGVTQTPRYLIKTRGQQVTLSCSPISGHRSVSWYQQTPGQGLQFLFEYFSETQRNKGNFPGRFSGRQFSNSRSEMNVSTLELGDSALYLCASSPGQPNQPQHFGDGTRLSIL.

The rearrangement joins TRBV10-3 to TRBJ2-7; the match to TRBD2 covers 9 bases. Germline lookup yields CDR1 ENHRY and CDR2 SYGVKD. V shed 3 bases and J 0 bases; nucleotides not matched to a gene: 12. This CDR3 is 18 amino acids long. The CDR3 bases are TGTGCCATCAGTGACTCGGCGGGGGGGGTCTCAAGCTCCTACGAGCAGTACTTC. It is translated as CAISDSAGGVSSSYEQYF.

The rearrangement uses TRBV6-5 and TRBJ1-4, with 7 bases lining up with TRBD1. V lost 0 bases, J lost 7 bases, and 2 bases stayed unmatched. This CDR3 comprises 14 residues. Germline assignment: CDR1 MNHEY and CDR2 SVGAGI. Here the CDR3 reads CASSYSEGAEKLFF. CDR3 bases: TGTGCCAGCAGTTACTCGGAGGGGGCTGAAAAACTGTTTTTT.

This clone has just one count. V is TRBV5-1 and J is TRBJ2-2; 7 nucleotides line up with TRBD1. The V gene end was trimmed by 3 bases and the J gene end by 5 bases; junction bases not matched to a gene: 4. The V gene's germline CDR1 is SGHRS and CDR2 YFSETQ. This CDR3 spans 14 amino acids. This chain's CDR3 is CASSSDRPTGELFF. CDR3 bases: TGCGCCAGCAGCTCGGACAGGCCTACCGGGGAGCTGTTTTTT.

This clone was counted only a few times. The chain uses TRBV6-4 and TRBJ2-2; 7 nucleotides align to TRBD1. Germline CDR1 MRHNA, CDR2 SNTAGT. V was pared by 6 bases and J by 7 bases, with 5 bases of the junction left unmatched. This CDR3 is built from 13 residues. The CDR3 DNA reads TGTGCCAGCAGAACTCCAGGGGGCGGGGAGCTGTTTTTT. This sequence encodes CASRTPGGGELFF.

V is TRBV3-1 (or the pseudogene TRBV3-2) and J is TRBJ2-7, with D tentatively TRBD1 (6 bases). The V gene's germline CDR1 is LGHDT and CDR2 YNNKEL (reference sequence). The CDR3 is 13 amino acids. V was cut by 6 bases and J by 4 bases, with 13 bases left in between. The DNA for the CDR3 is TGTGCCAGCAGTGCACAGGGACCTTACGAGCAGTACTTC. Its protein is CASSAQGPYEQYF.

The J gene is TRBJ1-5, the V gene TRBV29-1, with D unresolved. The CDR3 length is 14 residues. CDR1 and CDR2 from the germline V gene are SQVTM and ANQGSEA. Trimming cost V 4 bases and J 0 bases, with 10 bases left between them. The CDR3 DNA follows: TGCAGCGTTGTTCCTACCGATAGCAATCAGCCCCAGCATTTT. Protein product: CSVVPTDSNQPQHF.

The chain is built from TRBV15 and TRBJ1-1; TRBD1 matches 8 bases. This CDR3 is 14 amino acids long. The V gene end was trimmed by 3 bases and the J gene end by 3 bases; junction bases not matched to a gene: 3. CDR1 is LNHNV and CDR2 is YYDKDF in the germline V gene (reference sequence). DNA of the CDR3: TGTGCCACCAGCAGGTTGACAGGGGACACTGAAGCTTTCTTT. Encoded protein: CATSRLTGDTEAFF.

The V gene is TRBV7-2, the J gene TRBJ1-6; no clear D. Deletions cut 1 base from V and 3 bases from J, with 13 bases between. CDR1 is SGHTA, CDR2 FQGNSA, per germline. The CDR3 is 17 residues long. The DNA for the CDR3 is TGTGCCAGCAGCTTAGACATTGGGCCTGACTATAATTCACCCCTCCACTTT. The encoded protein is CASSLDIGPDYNSPLHF.

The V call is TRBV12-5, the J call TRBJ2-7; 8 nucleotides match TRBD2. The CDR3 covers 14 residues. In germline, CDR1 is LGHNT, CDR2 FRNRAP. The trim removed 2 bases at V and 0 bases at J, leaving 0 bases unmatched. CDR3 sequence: CASGLTSGSYEQYF. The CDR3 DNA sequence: TGTGCTAGTGGTTTGACTAGCGGCTCCTACGAGCAGTACTTC.

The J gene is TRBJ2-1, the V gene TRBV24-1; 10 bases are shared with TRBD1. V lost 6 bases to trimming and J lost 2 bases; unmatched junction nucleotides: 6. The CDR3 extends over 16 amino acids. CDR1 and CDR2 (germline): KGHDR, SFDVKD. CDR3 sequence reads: CATSNTGTGAYNEQFF. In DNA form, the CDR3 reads TGTGCCACCAGTAATACCGGGACAGGGGCCTACAATGAGCAGTTCTTC.

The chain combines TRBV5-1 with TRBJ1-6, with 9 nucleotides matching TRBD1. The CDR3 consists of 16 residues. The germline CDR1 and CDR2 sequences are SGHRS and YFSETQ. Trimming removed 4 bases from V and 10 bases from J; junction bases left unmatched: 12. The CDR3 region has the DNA TGCGCCAGCAGCCTACACGTCAGGACAGGGGAATCACCCCTCCACTTT. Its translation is CASSLHVRTGESPLHF.